The 29 T cell receptor beta chains given below trace back to one sample, sequenced in a study of beta chain features in type 1 diabetes. General study results and limits: Moderate but significant shortening of TCRB CDR3s was recorded in all four CD4+ subsets from Type 1 diabetes patients.

Sequenced material consisted of expressed TCRB transcripts (all of the isolated RNA was reverse transcribed). Assay used: immunoSEQ multiplex PCR; TCRdb lists only in-frame clones, some missing. The data contain 300,000 to 350,000 clones, about 13% of them singletons. These TCRs are of unknown antigen specificity. Sequences were obtained from naive CD4+ T cells from blood. The origin of the receptors is a woman younger than 30 with type 1 diabetes.

The J gene is TRBJ2-1, the V gene TRBV11-3; D gene unclear. V gave up 0 bases and J gave up 5 bases, with 11 bases separating them. The CDR3 loop spans 15 amino acids. CDR1 is SGHNT and CDR2 is YENEEA in the germline V gene. The CDR3 bases are TGTGCCAGCAGCTTAGAGTCAGGATGGAACAATGAGCAGTTCTTC. Encoded protein: CASSLESGWNNEQFF.

This chain connects TRBV28 to TRBJ2-7; D is possibly TRBD1 (6 bases). Per the germline V gene, CDR1 is MDHEN and CDR2 is SYDVKM. V was pared by 6 bases and J by 0 bases, with 12 bases between. This CDR3 contains 14 residues. CDR3 sequence reads: CASSRTAFSYEQYF. For the CDR3, the DNA is TGTGCCAGCAGCCGGACAGCTTTCTCCTACGAGCAGTACTTC.

The chain's CDR3 is CAWSSNYQETQYF. DNA for the CDR3: TGTGCCTGGAGTTCGAACTACCAAGAGACCCAGTACTTC. The V and J genes are TRBV30 and TRBJ2-5; unclear D gene. The CDR3 sequence is 13 residues long. The ends were cut back, 2 bases at V and 0 bases at J, with 7 bases in the middle. The germline V gene has CDR1 GTSNPN and CDR2 SVGIG (reference sequence).

This clone was counted between two and nine times. This chain links TRBV7-2 with TRBJ1-2; TRBD1 is a possible D gene (6 bases). There are 11 residues in the CDR3. Trimming removed 5 bases at V and 8 bases at J, with 9 bases between. Germline lookup yields CDR1 SGHTA and CDR2 FQGNSA. The CDR3 region has the DNA TGTGCCAGCAGCGGTAGGGGGGGCTACACCTTC. It is translated as CASSGRGGYTF. Variable domain in full (rest from reference TRBV7-2 and TRBJ1-2): GAGVSQSPSNKVTEKGKDVELRCDPISGHTALYWYRQSLGQGLEFLIYFQGNSAPDKSGLPSDRFSAERTGGSVSTLTIQRTQQEDSAVYLCASSGRGGYTFGSGTRLTVV.

This clone was seen more than once but under ten times. Compared with germline, one end of the junction differs, possibly owing to a read error. V gene TRBV30 combines with J gene TRBJ1-4; the D is unclear. The length of the CDR3 is 13 residues. Germline CDR1 and CDR2: GTSNPN and SVGIG (reference sequence). The CDR3 coding sequence is TGTGCCTGGCAATACAGCCCTAATGGAAAACTGTTTTTT. As protein: CAWQYSPNGKLFF.

This clone was recorded a few times. The chain combines TRBV9 with TRBJ2-5; TRBD1 might be the D (6 bases). CDR1 is SGDLS and CDR2 is YYNGEE in the germline V gene. CDR3 length: 14 residues. The ends were cut back, 3 bases at V and 2 bases at J, with 11 bases in the middle. CDR3 residues: CASSEQGLQETQYF. The CDR3 bases are TGTGCCAGCAGCGAGCAGGGGTTACAAGAGACCCAGTACTTC.

This clone was observed a handful of times. This chain joins TRBV6-6 and TRBJ2-5, with TRBD2 matching 7 bases. Germline V CDR1 and CDR2: MNHNY, SVGAGI (reference sequence). This CDR3 spans 15 amino acids. Trimming at V came to 2 bases and at J to 5 bases, leaving 8 bases not matched to a gene. The CDR3 loop reads CASSYHGLVAETQYF. The CDR3 coding sequence is TGTGCCAGCAGTTACCATGGACTAGTTGCGGAGACCCAGTACTTC.

The chain carries TRBV7-3 and TRBJ2-3; 10 bases match TRBD2. V dropped 4 bases and J dropped 9; count of bases not matched to a gene: 10. The CDR3 length is 15 residues. Germline V gene data show CDR1 as SGHTA and CDR2 as FQGTGA. The CDR3 here is CASSSQTSGQGTQYF. The CDR3 coding sequence is TGTGCCAGCAGCTCTCAGACTAGCGGGCAGGGAACGCAGTATTTT. The full variable domain, its missing parts supplied by reference TRBV7-3 and TRBJ2-3, is GAGVSQTPSNKVTEKGKYVELRCDPISGHTALYWYRQSLGQGPEFLIYFQGTGAADDSGLPNDRFFAVRPEGSVSTLKIQRTERGDSAVYLCASSSQTSGQGTQYFGPGTRLTVL.

There are a few counts of this clone. The CDR3 bases are TGTGCCAGCAGCTTAGACGGCGAGGAGTTCTTC. Translation: CASSLDGEEFF. This chain uses TRBV11-2 with TRBJ2-1; no reliable D call. From germline, CDR1 is SGHAT and CDR2 FQNNGV. V dropped 0 bases and J dropped 14 bases, with 8 bases sitting between them. The CDR3 totals 11 residues.

This clone came up a few times. This rearrangement joins TRBV30 to TRBJ2-1; weak D call: TRBD2 (5 bases). The CDR3 totals 12 residues. Deletions cut 2 bases from V and 12 bases from J, with 14 bases between. Germline values: CDR1 GTSNPN, CDR2 SVGIG (reference sequence). The DNA for the CDR3 is TGTGCCTGGAGTCGGACTTTCGACCGGCAGTTCTTC. The encoded protein is CAWSRTFDRQFF.

The rearrangement links TRBV5-1 to TRBJ2-2, with TRBD2 matching 8 bases. Germline CDR1 reads SGHRS; CDR2 reads YFSETQ. The V gene end was trimmed by 2 bases and the J gene end by 0 bases; junction bases not matched to a gene: 3. CDR3 length: 16 amino acids. The CDR3 here is CASSFSGLANTGELFF. CDR3 bases: TGCGCCAGCAGCTTCTCGGGACTAGCGAACACCGGGGAGCTGTTTTTT.

This clone has more than one count but fewer than ten. The rearrangement links TRBV4-1 to TRBJ2-1; 7 bases are shared with TRBD1. Trimming cost V 1 base and J 2 bases; bases outside gene matches: 5. The CDR3 loop spans 16 amino acids. Germline V gene data show CDR1 as MGHRA and CDR2 as YSYEKL. The CDR3 spells CASSQAPGQTYNEQFF. CDR3 in DNA: TGCGCCAGCAGCCAAGCTCCGGGACAGACCTACAATGAGCAGTTCTTC.

V gene TRBV14 combines with J gene TRBJ2-5; 9 bases agree with TRBD2. Germline assignment: CDR1 SGHDN and CDR2 FVKESK. Unmatched junction bases numbered 10, after V lost 0 bases and J lost 5 bases. The CDR3 has 17 residues. Written as DNA, the CDR3 is TGTGCCAGCAGCCAAGAGGTAGCGGGAGTGATGGCGGAGACCCAGTACTTC. Amino acid sequence: CASSQEVAGVMAETQYF.

DNA for the CDR3: TGTGCCACCAGCAGAGATCCGACTAGCTCGTACAATGAGCAGTTCTTC. It specifies CATSRDPTSSYNEQFF. This chain joins TRBV15 and TRBJ2-1; TRBD2 matches 7 bases. From germline, CDR1 is LNHNV and CDR2 YYDKDF (reference sequence). Losses at the gene ends were 0 bases for V and 4 bases for J; bases not matched to a gene: 6. The CDR3 loop spans 16 amino acids. Combining the CDR3 with reference TRBV15 and TRBJ2-1 gives the whole variable domain DAMVIQNPRYQVTQFGKPVTLSCSQTLNHNVMYWYQQKSSQAPKLLFHYYDKDFNNEADTPDNFQSRRPNTSFCFLDIRSPGLGDTAMYLCATSRDPTSSYNEQFFGPGTRLTVL.

The V gene is TRBV21-1, the J gene TRBJ2-7; TRBD2, the table's D call, lacks a check against the DNA. TRBV21-1 is assigned pseudogene status. The CDR3 is 14 residues long. Here the CDR3 reads CASSPQRDSYEQYV. Here the CDR3 DNA reads TGTGCCAGCAGCCCTCAAAGGGACTCCTACGAGCAGTACGTC.

This clone has a handful of counts. The rearrangement uses TRBV27 and TRBJ2-7; weak D call: TRBD1 (6 bases). This CDR3 comprises 13 residues. Germline-derived CDR1 and CDR2 are MNHEY and SMNVEV (reference sequence). The germline V and J ends were trimmed by 4 bases and 5 bases, with 12 bases remaining between them. CDR3: CASSSSHRDEQYF. The CDR3 nucleotides read TGTGCCAGCAGTTCATCTCACAGGGACGAGCAGTACTTC.

The sample holds a few counts of this clone. The rearrangement links TRBV6-6 to TRBJ2-1; TRBD2 matches at 11 bases. The CDR3 contains 15 residues. V shed 6 bases and J 7 bases; nucleotides not matched to a gene: 8. Looked up from germline, CDR1 is MNHNY and CDR2 is SVGAGI (reference sequence). The DNA of the CDR3 is TGTGCCAGCAGCTCTCTAGCGGGAGGAGGGAATGAGCAGTTCTTC. Translating gives CASSSLAGGGNEQFF.

This clone was observed a few times. The chain employs TRBV9 and TRBJ2-5; 7 bases align to TRBD1. V was pared by 0 bases and J by 5 bases, with 7 bases of the junction left unmatched. CDR1 and CDR2 (germline): SGDLS, YYNGEE. The CDR3 consists of 15 residues. Here the CDR3 reads CASSVGDGQVETQYF. DNA for the CDR3: TGTGCCAGCAGCGTAGGGGACGGACAGGTGGAGACCCAGTACTTC.

CDR3 bases: TGTGCCTGGAGTACCAATATAGGGGCGCACACTGAAGCTTTCTTT. It is translated as CAWSTNIGAHTEAFF. The J gene is TRBJ1-1, the V gene TRBV30; a weak D match, TRBD1 (5 bases). V was cut by 2 bases and J by 3 bases, with 16 bases left in between. The germline V gene encodes CDR1 GTSNPN and CDR2 SVGIG (reference sequence). This CDR3 has 15 residues.

CDR3 DNA sequence: TGTGCCAGCAGCTTAACAGGGGCTGGAAACACCATATATTTT. Translation: CASSLTGAGNTIYF. J is TRBJ1-3 and V is TRBV7-9, with 7 bases identical to TRBD1. The CDR3 length is 14 residues. CDR1 is SEHNR and CDR2 is FQNEAQ in the germline V gene (reference sequence). V shed 2 bases, J shed 2 bases, and the junction held 0 bases outside the gene matches.

The J gene is TRBJ2-1, the V gene TRBV4-1; 7 nucleotides agree with TRBD2. This CDR3 region has 17 residues. Germline loops: CDR1 MGHRA, CDR2 YSYEKL. V lost 1 base, J lost 0 bases, and 6 bases stayed unmatched. CDR3 sequence reads: CASSQAPSSGSYNEQFF. DNA for the CDR3: TGCGCCAGCAGCCAAGCCCCTTCTAGCGGCTCCTACAATGAGCAGTTCTTC.

This clone was seen more than once but under ten times. V usage is TRBV11-2 and J usage is TRBJ2-5, with TRBD2 matching over 13 bases. From germline, CDR1 is SGHAT and CDR2 FQNNGV. After removal of 2 bases from V and 4 bases from J, the junction contained 7 bases not matched to a gene. This CDR3 region has 17 residues. The CDR3 protein is CASSLSELAGGRETQYF. In DNA, the CDR3 is TGTGCCAGCAGCTTATCGGAACTAGCGGGAGGGCGAGAGACCCAGTACTTC.

The V call is TRBV28, the J call TRBJ2-7, with 7 bases fitting TRBD2. Germline V gene lookup returns CDR1 MDHEN and CDR2 SYDVKM. This CDR3 is 16 amino acids long. Unmatched junction bases numbered 5, after V lost 0 bases and J lost 0 bases. The chain's CDR3 is CASSLWASGSSYEQYF. The CDR3 nucleotides are TGTGCCAGCAGTTTATGGGCTAGCGGAAGCTCCTACGAGCAGTACTTC.

The table lists this clone with a few counts. This sequence joins TRBV7-2 and TRBJ2-5, with TRBD2 identical over 10 bases. Germline V gene data show CDR1 as SGHTA and CDR2 as FQGNSA. The CDR3 runs to 16 residues. The trim removed 5 bases at V and 5 bases at J, leaving 11 bases unmatched. CDR3 protein: CASSPGGSGRWETQYF. The CDR3 coding sequence is TGTGCCAGCAGCCCAGGTGGTAGCGGGAGGTGGGAGACCCAGTACTTC. The complete variable domain, with remaining parts taken from reference TRBV7-2 and TRBJ2-5, reads GAGVSQSPSNKVTEKGKDVELRCDPISGHTALYWYRQSLGQGLEFLIYFQGNSAPDKSGLPSDRFSAERTGGSVSTLTIQRTQQEDSAVYLCASSPGGSGRWETQYFGPGTRLLVL.

The chain links TRBV12-5 to TRBJ1-5; the D gene is possibly TRBD1 (5 bases). CDR1 and CDR2 (germline): LGHNT, FRNRAP. V was shortened by 0 bases and J by 5 bases, with 17 bases between the two germline ends. The CDR3 covers 17 residues. As DNA, the CDR3 is TGTGCTAGTGGTTTGGTCCTGGGGGGTGGGGATTATCAGCCCCAGCATTTT. Protein sequence: CASGLVLGGGDYQPQHF.

V gene TRBV9 combines with J gene TRBJ2-1; TRBD2 agrees at 8 bases. CDR1 and CDR2 (germline): SGDLS, YYNGEE. This CDR3 comprises 15 residues. Germline trimming cut 0 bases from V and 4 bases from J; bases unmatched to any gene: 3. CDR3 DNA: TGTGCCAGCAGCGTAGATAGCGGGATATACAATGAGCAGTTCTTC. Residues: CASSVDSGIYNEQFF. The whole variable domain, remainder taken from reference TRBV9 and TRBJ2-1, is DSGVTQTPKHLITATGQRVTLRCSPRSGDLSVYWYQQSLDQGLQFLIQYYNGEERAKGNILERFSAQQFPDLHSELNLSSLELGDSALYFCASSVDSGIYNEQFFGPGTRLTVL.

The chain has TRBV18 and TRBJ2-1; maybe TRBD2 (6 bases). The CDR3 extends over 16 amino acids. The V and J ends lost 5 bases and 2 bases respectively, with 16 bases between them. Per germline, CDR1 KGHSH and CDR2 LQKENI. CDR3 loop: CASSYGVSGAYNEQFF. CDR3 nucleotides: TGTGCCAGCTCATACGGTGTTAGCGGAGCCTACAATGAGCAGTTCTTC. Filled out from reference TRBV18 and TRBJ2-1, the complete variable domain reads NAGVMQNPRHLVRRRGQEARLRCSPMKGHSHVYWYRQLPEEGLKFMVYLQKENIIDESGMPKERFSAEFPKEGPSILRIQQVVRGDSAAYFCASSYGVSGAYNEQFFGPGTRLTVL.

The sample holds a few counts of this clone. The genes are TRBV5-6 and TRBJ1-2; maybe TRBD1 (6 bases). V lost 5 bases to trimming and J lost 5 bases, with 13 bases between them. The CDR3 contains 13 residues. Germline CDR1 SGHDT, CDR2 YYEEEE. CDR3 coding DNA: TGTGCCAGCAGTTCGGACAGTCGGTATGGCTACACCTTC. Translated: CASSSDSRYGYTF.

V gene TRBV7-9 combines with J gene TRBJ2-5, with a possible D match to TRBD1 (6 bases). The CDR3 is 14 amino acids. The V end was cut by 8 bases, the J end by 8 bases, with 21 bases between. Germline V gene data show CDR1 as SEHNR and CDR2 as FQNEAQ (reference sequence). The CDR3 sequence is CASRSVGAGDTQYF. The CDR3, as DNA: TGTGCCAGCCGCAGTGTGGGGGCCGGGGACACCCAGTACTTC.